This TCR beta chain came from a study of prognosis after radiotherapy for stage I lung cancer (dated by TCRdb to about 2021). The study in broad terms: Between April 2018 and early 2019, 20 or so stage I NSCLC patients were enrolled in Nanjing, China. The study included roughly 14 patients with newly diagnosed primary stage I lung tumors and roughly 5 with oligometastatic NSCLC after surgical resection of the primary tumor. The cohort included under 15 men and five or six women, with a median age of approximately 74 years and a range of roughly 50 to 85 years. Every patient was regarded as medically inoperable, because of comorbidities in more than 10 cases and refusal of surgery in roughly 7 cases. Peripheral blood TCR beta repertoires were profiled in stage I NSCLC patients before and after stereotactic body radiotherapy, and the repertoires were related to distant failure. Four of the 19 patients developed distant metastases after SBRT, at a median of approximately 7 months; the other 15 showed no significant progression. A total of roughly 40 blood samples from 20 or so patients were sequenced, with one sample obtained before and one obtained after SBRT for each patient. No patient received concurrent therapy alongside SBRT. SBRT was delivered in 3 to 5 fractions with a biologically effective dose of at least 100 Gy, and image-guided IMRT or VMAT was used for delivery. Tumor histology was squamous cell carcinoma in about 7 patients and adenocarcinoma in twelve.

The TCR beta CDR3 region was amplified from genomic DNA by two rounds of multiplex PCR. In the first PCR round, primers specific to each TRBV and TRBJ gene were used, and the primer sequences were filed in Chinese patent CN105087789A. Universal primers were used in the second round of PCR. The Roche High Pure PCR Template Preparation Kit was used to extract genomic DNA from frozen PBMCs. The libraries underwent paired-end sequencing with 151 bp reads on an Illumina HiSeq 3000. The paper's processing steps were these. CutAdapt was used to discard raw reads that did not contain the multiplex PCR primer sequences. PEAR was used to merge high-quality paired reads into contigs. TRB V, D and J gene segments were assigned to each contig with MiXCR by alignment to reference sequences. CDR3 sequences were clustered by base quality and sequence similarity to remove sequencing errors. Shannon entropy, normalized by the natural log of the productive TCR sequence number, served as the measure of diversity. Clonality was computed as one minus the ratio of Shannon entropy to the natural log of the number of unique clonotypes. Using the Youden index from ROC curves, the researchers picked the repertoire-metric cut-offs for progression-free survival, and all analyses were carried out in R 3.5.3. TCRdb redid the processing of the public reads, applying fastp at Q25 and MiXCR, and retained in-frame beta chains. Each CDR3 protein gets just one entry, which takes the most common genes and DNA from the rows behind it. The authors' filters were not applied to this entry. The sample table shows about 16,000 distinct CDR3 sequences, and roughly 30% are seen once. The ten largest clones capture around 27% of the sample.

A history of other malignancies or of prior chemotherapy or radiotherapy was absent in all patients, and node-negative disease was shown on CT and PET/CT in all patients. At each of two time points, approximately 6 milliliters of peripheral venous blood were collected in EDTA tubes. PBMCs were isolated by Ficoll-Paque Plus density-gradient centrifugation. Immediately after collection, samples were stored at -80 degrees C until analysis. For this chain, trimming is 8 bases at the V end and 4 bases at the J end, and the number of junction bases without a gene match is 3. The CDR3 runs 12 amino acids, cysteine and phenylalanine included. The kept DNA is CDR3 alone, 36 bases in frame from the first base. CDR1 MNHNS and CDR2 SASEGT are derived from the germline V gene. In this sample, this clonotype turned up many times. Its antigen remains undetermined. No per-base quality is available; no much larger clone lies one base away.

The paper as a whole reports these results and caveats: None of the reported P values were adjusted for multiple comparisons. Tumor specificity of expanded TCR clones was not determined. The study was limited by the small cohort and short follow-up, and independent validation of the study findings is required. TRBV and TRBJ usage frequencies reportedly varied with metastasis status, involving two V genes at baseline and about 10 V and two J genes after SBRT. Post-SBRT Shannon entropy and its change from baseline were lower in patients who developed distant metastases; baseline Shannon entropy was not associated with metastases. After SBRT, the count of unique TCR clones dropped from a median of about 10,000 beforehand to some 7,000 afterward (Wilcoxon paired P=0.011).

Here the chain combines TRBV6-1 and TRBJ1-1, with TRBD1 identical over 8 junction bases. The clonotype was recovered from a donor over 45 with non-small cell lung cancer. The specimen was PBMCs, collected before or after stereotactic body radiation therapy (not recorded which). The DNA reads TGTGCCAGCGGGACAGGACCCACTGAAGCTTTCTTT. Its translation is CASGTGPTEAFF.